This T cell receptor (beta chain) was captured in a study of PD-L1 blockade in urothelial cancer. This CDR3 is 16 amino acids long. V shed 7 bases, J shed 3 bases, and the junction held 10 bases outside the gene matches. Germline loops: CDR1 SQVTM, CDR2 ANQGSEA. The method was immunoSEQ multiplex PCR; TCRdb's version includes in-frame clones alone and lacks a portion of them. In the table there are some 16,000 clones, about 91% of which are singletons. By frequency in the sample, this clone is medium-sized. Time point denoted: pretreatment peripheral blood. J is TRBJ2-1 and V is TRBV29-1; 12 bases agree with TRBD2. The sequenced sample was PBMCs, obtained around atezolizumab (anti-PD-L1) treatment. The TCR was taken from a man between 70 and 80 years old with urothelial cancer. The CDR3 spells CSGTPRTSGDYNEQFF. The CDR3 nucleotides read TGCAGCGGAACCCCCCGGACTAGCGGGGACTACAATGAGCAGTTCTTC.